The 18 T cell receptor beta chains given below trace back to one sample, sequenced in a study of T cells after yellow fever vaccination. Via MiXCR, TCRdb re-called the 5' RACE reads, giving one row per CDR3 protein. The sample has approximately 600,000 distinct CDR3 sequences; 10% to 15% are singletons. The sample in question was PBMCs, obtained on the day of the yellow fever booster vaccination. Receptors originate from a man aged 25 to 45 who received the YFV17D yellow fever vaccine.

For the CDR3, the DNA is TGTGCCAGCAGCTCCAATTCCCTCGAGCAGTACTTC. Amino acid sequence: CASSSNSLEQYF. The V call is TRBV7-8, the J call TRBJ2-7; unclear D gene. The CDR3 is 12 residues long. Trimming cost V 4 bases and J 6 bases, with 10 bases left between them. Per germline, CDR1 SGHVS and CDR2 FQNEAQ. The full variable domain, completed using reference TRBV7-8 and TRBJ2-7, is GAGVSQSPRYKVAKRGQDVALRCDPISGHVSLFWYQQALGQGPEFLTYFQNEAQLDKSGLPSDRFFAERPEGSVSTLKIQRTQQEDSAVYLCASSSNSLEQYFGPGTRLTVT.

This clonotype was observed a handful of times. V is TRBV5-1 and J is TRBJ2-2; D is possibly TRBD1 (6 bases). CDR3 length: 14 residues. V dropped 4 bases and J dropped 5 bases, with 12 bases sitting between them. From germline, CDR1 is SGHRS and CDR2 YFSETQ. The CDR3 DNA reads TGCGCCAGCAGCCCCGGGACACAAACCGGGGAGCTGTTTTTT. Protein: CASSPGTQTGELFF.

The chain is built from TRBV5-1 and TRBJ2-3; possibly TRBD2 for D (6 bases). The CDR3 totals 13 residues. The V and J ends lost 4 bases and 8 bases respectively, with 14 bases between them. Germline V gene lookup returns CDR1 SGHRS and CDR2 YFSETQ. CDR3 nucleotide sequence: TGCGCCAGCAGCCCGCCGGCTAGCGCTACGCAGTATTTT. It yields the protein CASSPPASATQYF.

This chain connects TRBV23-1 to TRBJ2-5, with D unclear. TRBV23-1 is an open reading frame, and its role is uncertain. V was pared by 7 bases and J by 7 bases, with 7 bases between. The length of the CDR3 is 10 residues. The CDR3 DNA reads TGCGCCAGCACCCGGTTGACCCAGTACTTC. This encodes CASTRLTQYF.

This chain connects TRBV30 to TRBJ2-7; TRBD2 agrees at 8 bases. Germline-derived CDR1 and CDR2 are GTSNPN and SVGIG (reference sequence). This CDR3 has 13 residues. J was trimmed by 4 bases and V by 7 bases; bases with no gene match: 9. CDR3 protein: CASEAGEGYEQYF. DNA of the CDR3: TGTGCCTCCGAAGCGGGAGAGGGGTACGAGCAGTACTTC.

This clonotype was detected a few times. The V and J genes are TRBV20-1 and TRBJ2-3; TRBD2 might be the D (5 bases). From germline, CDR1 is DFQATT and CDR2 SNEGSKA (reference sequence). The length of the CDR3 is 15 residues. Trimming removed 6 bases from V and 6 bases from J, with 22 bases in between. In nucleotides, the CDR3 is TGCAGTGCGTCGGACTTCTTGAACCCAATGGATACGCAGTATTTT. It encodes CSASDFLNPMDTQYF.

The chain couples TRBV6-2 or TRBV6-3 to TRBJ2-5; D gene unclear. Germline CDR1 MNHEY, CDR2 SVGEGT. Trimming took off 7 bases at V and 5 bases at J, with 17 bases between the two ends. The CDR3 is 14 residues long. CDR3 loop: CASKPSGVRETQYF. Written as DNA, the CDR3 is TGTGCCAGCAAACCTAGTGGAGTAAGGGAGACCCAGTACTTC.

This clonotype appeared many times. This chain joins TRBV4-3 and TRBJ2-5; D call uncertain. Germline lookup yields CDR1 LGHNA and CDR2 YSLEER. The CDR3 totals 14 residues. V was clipped by 1 base and J by 5 bases, with 11 bases between them. CDR3 in amino acids: CASSQGPSRETQYF. In DNA form, the CDR3 reads TGCGCCAGCAGCCAAGGACCAAGCCGGGAGACCCAGTACTTC.

This clonotype came up a few times. The chain uses TRBV18 and TRBJ2-3; D uncertain. CDR3 length: 12 amino acids. Per germline, CDR1 KGHSH and CDR2 LQKENI. V was trimmed by 5 bases and J by 2 bases, leaving 5 bases between them. CDR3 sequence: CASSKFTDTQYF. The CDR3 nucleotides are TGTGCCAGCTCAAAATTCACAGATACGCAGTATTTT.

This clonotype was found many times. This sequence joins TRBV18 and TRBJ2-5; possibly TRBD1 or TRBD2 for D (5 bases each). Trimming removed 5 bases from V and 2 bases from J, with 12 bases in between. CDR3 length: 14 amino acids. Germline CDR1 and CDR2: KGHSH and LQKENI. As DNA, the CDR3 is TGTGCCAGCTCAACCAGGGACCGGCAAGAGACCCAGTACTTC. Translating gives CASSTRDRQETQYF.

This clonotype was counted between two and nine times. V and J are TRBV27 and TRBJ2-7; 7 positions match TRBD1. Germline CDR1 MNHEY, CDR2 SMNVEV (reference sequence). The CDR3 sequence is 18 residues long. With 5 bases clipped from V and 6 bases from J, the junction kept 22 bases outside the gene matches. The CDR3 protein is CASSPYLGAGGISGEQYF. The CDR3 DNA sequence: TGTGCCAGCAGTCCATACTTAGGGGCAGGGGGTATATCAGGCGAGCAGTACTTC.

The chain uses TRBV29-1 and TRBJ2-3, with 12 bases identical to TRBD1. This CDR3 is built from 14 residues. The trim removed 6 bases at V and 7 bases at J, leaving 8 bases unmatched. Germline V CDR1 and CDR2: SQVTM, ANQGSEA. The CDR3 is CSVARDRGPNTQYF. For the CDR3, the DNA is TGCAGCGTCGCTCGGGACAGGGGGCCTAATACGCAGTATTTT.

The chain combines TRBV12-3 or TRBV12-4 with TRBJ2-7; tentatively, D is TRBD1 or TRBD2 (5 bases each). Trimming took 4 bases from V and 6 from J, leaving 16 bases between them. CDR3 length equals 14 residues. As DNA, the CDR3 is TGTGCCAGCAGTTCCGGGACGCTGAGAGTCGAGCAGTACTTC. It specifies CASSSGTLRVEQYF.

In its sample, this clonotype was seen a few times. A junction boundary mismatches the germline segment, possibly from a read error. V usage is TRBV20-1 and J usage is TRBJ1-2, with D unresolved. Germline CDR1 and CDR2: DFQATT and SNEGSKA (reference sequence). This CDR3 has 18 amino acids. DNA for the CDR3: TGCTGTGCTAGAGTTTTTAACCCCAAGACGAGGCCTAACTATGGCTACACCTTC. It translates to CCARVFNPKTRPNYGYTF.

The V and J genes are TRBV20-1 and TRBJ2-1; tentative D call: TRBD2 (5 bases). Germline lookup yields CDR1 DFQATT and CDR2 SNEGSKA (reference sequence). This CDR3 contains 13 residues. The CDR3 loop is CTLQAGPYNEQFF. DNA for the CDR3: TGCACGCTCCAGGCGGGTCCCTACAATGAGCAGTTCTTC.

In its sample, this clonotype was seen a few times. The chain couples TRBV3-1 to TRBJ2-7; no reliable D call. Germline CDR1 is LGHDT and CDR2 is YNNKEL (reference sequence). This CDR3 has 15 residues. The ends were cut back, 0 bases at V and 4 bases at J, with 13 bases in the middle. CDR3 DNA: TGTGCCAGCAGCCAAGAGGTAGGATCATCGTACGAGCAGTACTTC. Its protein product is CASSQEVGSSYEQYF.

Remarks on this clonotype: The junction does not match germline at one end; this may be a read error. In nucleotides, the CDR3 is TGTGCCAGCAGAACACTAGCGGCTGGCACAGACACGCAGTATTTT. Its translation is CASRTLAAGTDTQYF. This sequence joins TRBV6-1 and TRBJ2-3; 8 bases fit TRBD2. Germline V gene data show CDR1 as MNHNS and CDR2 as SASEGT. This CDR3 contains 15 residues.

The chain employs TRBV5-1 and TRBJ2-1; D gene ambiguous. Germline V gene lookup returns CDR1 SGHRS and CDR2 YFSETQ. The CDR3 has 13 amino acids. Between the trimmed V and J ends, which lost 4 bases and 7 bases, there was a span of 12 bases. The CDR3 DNA reads as TGCGCCAGCAGCCCGGCCGAGCCGAATGAGCAGTTCTTC. Translated, it gives CASSPAEPNEQFF.